This T cell receptor beta chain was obtained from a study of T cell responses to AZD1222 COVID-19 vaccine. Profiling relied on immunoSEQ multiplex PCR, and the TCRdb table lists in-frame clones only, not all of them. Of 140,000 to 150,000 clones in the sample, around 86% were seen once. About this clone: Its antigen is unknown.

The CDR3 length is 11 residues. With 9 bases removed from V and 14 bases from J, the gap between germline ends came to 15 bases. The germline CDR1 and CDR2 sequences are SGHRS and YFSETQ. The study, taken as a whole, reports: Donors were mostly white British, more females; clonal diversity possibly underestimated. Repertoires were obtained solely post-peak T cell response.

The TCR comes from an adult in good health. The specimen was peripheral blood, collected on day 0 of MenACWY control vaccination. V is TRBV5-1 and J is TRBJ1-6; D remains unclear. CDR3 residues: CANLPKESLHF. CDR3 bases: TGCGCCAACCTACCAAAAGAGTCCCTCCACTTT.